This TCR beta chain derives from a study of sequential checkpoint blockade in melanoma. Across the study: Randomization was 1:1 between first-line nivolumab→ipilimumab and ipilimumab→nivolumab. Each arm's sequence ended with maintenance nivolumab.

This CDR3 is built from 15 residues. Looked up from germline, CDR1 is SGHRS and CDR2 is YFSETQ. V was pared by 4 bases and J by 8 bases, with 21 bases between. Generated by immunoSEQ multiplex PCR, the TCRdb table keeps only in-frame clones and is missing some. In the table there are about 21,000 clones, about 82% of which are singletons. Treatment: randomized to nivolumab then ipilimumab (arm A) or the reverse (arm B). None of the patients previously received DNA-damaging chemotherapy. Live CD3+CD8+ CD19− CD56− cells were sorted from PBMCs. Within the sample, this clone is medium-sized. The receptor's source is a human donor with melanoma. The input for sequencing was CD8+ T cells sorted from blood (inferred from file names), taken from a patient given nivolumab and ipilimumab in sequence. V gene TRBV5-1 combines with J gene TRBJ1-2; tentatively, D is TRBD1 (6 bases). As DNA, the CDR3 is TGCGCCAGCAGCGCTTTTTTGGGGGCATTCGAAGGCTACACCTTC. Its protein product is CASSAFLGAFEGYTF.